These 15 T cell receptor beta chains were sequenced from one sample in a study of blood T cell repertoires in COVID-19. The data were produced by immunoSEQ multiplex PCR, yet TCRdb's version contains in-frame clones alone and is incomplete. The sample lists under 300,000 clones, around 90% occurring once. What was sequenced was peripheral blood. These receptors were collected from a woman in her 30s with acute or convalescent COVID-19.

V is TRBV7-2 and J is TRBJ2-1; 15 nucleotides match TRBD2. The CDR3 runs to 19 residues. V was pared by 4 bases and J by 6 bases, with 13 bases of the junction left unmatched. The germline V gene encodes CDR1 SGHTA and CDR2 FQGNSA. The CDR3 protein is CASSSRTSGRASLINEQFF. The CDR3 DNA reads TGTGCCAGCAGCTCCAGGACTAGCGGGAGGGCCAGTTTGATCAATGAGCAGTTCTTC.

The CDR3, as DNA: TGTGCCAGTAGTGATAATGCAGGGGTCTCTGGCTACACCTTC. Protein sequence: CASSDNAGVSGYTF. The chain carries TRBV19 and TRBJ1-2; TRBD1 might be the D (6 bases). Germline loops: CDR1 LNHDA, CDR2 SQIVND (reference sequence). V was cut by 5 bases and J by 7 bases, with 17 bases left in between. The CDR3 runs to 14 residues.

This clone was detected only once. The gene calls are TRBV6-5 and TRBJ1-2; TRBD1 matches 10 bases. The CDR3 is 13 amino acids. The germline V gene has CDR1 MNHEY and CDR2 SVGAGI. V trimming: 5 bases; J trimming: 7 bases; junction bases outside the gene matches: 4. The CDR3 nucleotides read TGTGCCAGCAGTCCGGGACAGGGGACTGGCTACACCTTC. Translated: CASSPGQGTGYTF.

V gene TRBV25-1 combines with J gene TRBJ2-7; 7 positions agree with TRBD1. V gave up 6 bases and J gave up 2 bases; unmatched junction bases: 7. The CDR3 spans 14 residues. Germline V gives CDR1 MGHDK, CDR2 SYGVNS. The CDR3 is CASRNTGTAYEQYF. The CDR3 coding sequence is TGTGCCAGCAGAAATACCGGGACAGCCTACGAGCAGTACTTC.

V usage is TRBV5-4 and J usage is TRBJ1-2; possible D gene TRBD1, 6 bases. CDR3 length: 14 residues. V lost 3 bases to trimming and J lost 4 bases, with 13 bases between them. Germline CDR1 is SGHNT and CDR2 is YYREEE (reference sequence). CDR3 protein: CASSSEGQPYGYTF. In nucleotides, the CDR3 is TGTGCCAGCAGCTCCGAAGGACAGCCCTATGGCTACACCTTC.

This sequence joins TRBV10-1 and TRBJ2-1; 10 positions match TRBD2. J was trimmed by 2 bases and V by 2 bases; bases with no gene match: 0. The CDR3 consists of 15 residues. The germline V gene has CDR1 WNHNN and CDR2 SYGVQD (reference sequence). CDR3 region: CASSETSGAYNEQFF. The CDR3 nucleotides are TGCGCCAGCAGTGAGACTAGCGGGGCCTACAATGAGCAGTTCTTC.

This clone showed up just once. The V call is TRBV5-4, the J call TRBJ2-7, with 14 bases that match TRBD2. Germline V gives CDR1 SGHNT, CDR2 YYREEE (reference sequence). The CDR3 sequence is 19 residues long. Trimming removed 0 bases from V and 5 bases from J; junction bases left unmatched: 13. The DNA for the CDR3 is TGTGCCAGCAGCTTGGAAGTAGGACTAGCGGGAGGAGATTACAACGAGCAGTACTTC. It translates to CASSLEVGLAGGDYNEQYF.

This chain uses TRBV27 with TRBJ2-7; 7 bases align to TRBD1. Germline CDR1 MNHEY, CDR2 SMNVEV (reference sequence). This CDR3 comprises 16 residues. The ends lost 5 bases at V and 3 bases at J; junction bases unmatched: 13. The CDR3 DNA follows: TGTGCCAGCAGTCCCCCTCGGACAGGAGAGGGCTACGAGCAGTACTTC. Its protein is CASSPPRTGEGYEQYF.

The chain carries TRBV21-1 and TRBJ2-1; no DNA check was done on the table's D call, TRBD2. TRBV21-1 constitutes a pseudogene. This CDR3 has 20 residues. The CDR3, as DNA: TGTGCCAGCAGCAAATGGCGCGTTCGGACTAGCGGGAGCTCCTACAATGAGCAGTTCTTC. Its translation: CASSKWRVRTSGSSYNEQFF.

The chain combines TRBV9 with TRBJ1-1; 7 bases match TRBD1. Trimming took 0 bases from V and 4 from J; bases not matched to a gene: 6. Germline V gene data show CDR1 as SGDLS and CDR2 as YYNGEE. The CDR3 has 15 amino acids. This CDR3 reads CASSVGQGVVTEAFF. The CDR3 coding sequence is TGTGCCAGCAGCGTAGGCCAGGGGGTGGTCACTGAAGCTTTCTTT.

The rearrangement joins TRBV19 to TRBJ2-4, with TRBD1 matching over 10 bases. The CDR3 covers 17 residues. Germline V lookup: CDR1 LNHDA, CDR2 SQIVND (reference sequence). V dropped 1 base and J dropped 5; count of bases not matched to a gene: 8. CDR3 residues: CASSIVGPTGGQNIQYF. As DNA, the CDR3 is TGTGCCAGTAGTATAGTAGGCCCGACAGGGGGCCAAAACATTCAGTACTTC.

The chain joins TRBV12-5 to TRBJ1-6, with D perhaps matching TRBD1 (6 bases). CDR3 length: 14 amino acids. The V gene lost 2 bases and the J gene lost 8 bases, with 10 bases spanning the gap. From germline, CDR1 is LGHNT and CDR2 FRNRAP. DNA for the CDR3: TGTGCTAGTGGTTTGACAGGGCGGGATTCACCCCTCCACTTT. Its translation is CASGLTGRDSPLHF.

This clone was picked up a small number of times. This chain links TRBV4-2 with TRBJ1-2, with 9 bases aligning to TRBD1. The J segment lost 2 bases and the V segment lost 0 bases, leaving 7 bases of the junction unmatched. The germline V gene has CDR1 LGHNA and CDR2 YNFKEQ. The CDR3 runs 17 residues. CDR3 nucleotide sequence: TGTGCCAGCAGCCAAGAGCAATCCGGGACAGGGAACTATGGCTACACCTTC. Protein: CASSQEQSGTGNYGYTF.

The chain combines TRBV9 with TRBJ1-6, with a weak D call TRBD1 (6 bases). This CDR3 has 15 residues. Trimming removed 3 bases from V and 4 bases from J, with 11 bases in between. Looked up from germline, CDR1 is SGDLS and CDR2 is YYNGEE. The CDR3: CASSEEQGYNSPLHF. The CDR3 nucleotides are TGTGCCAGCAGCGAGGAACAGGGTTATAATTCACCCCTCCACTTT.

The chain has TRBV10-2 and TRBJ2-7; 8 nucleotides agree with TRBD2. The germline CDR1 and CDR2 sequences are WSHSY and SAAADI. The J segment lost 12 bases and the V segment lost 6 bases, leaving 13 bases of the junction unmatched. There are 13 residues in the CDR3. CDR3 nucleotide sequence: TGCGCCAGCAGAACCGGGACTAGTTTGGGTCTGTACTTC. Its protein product is CASRTGTSLGLYF.